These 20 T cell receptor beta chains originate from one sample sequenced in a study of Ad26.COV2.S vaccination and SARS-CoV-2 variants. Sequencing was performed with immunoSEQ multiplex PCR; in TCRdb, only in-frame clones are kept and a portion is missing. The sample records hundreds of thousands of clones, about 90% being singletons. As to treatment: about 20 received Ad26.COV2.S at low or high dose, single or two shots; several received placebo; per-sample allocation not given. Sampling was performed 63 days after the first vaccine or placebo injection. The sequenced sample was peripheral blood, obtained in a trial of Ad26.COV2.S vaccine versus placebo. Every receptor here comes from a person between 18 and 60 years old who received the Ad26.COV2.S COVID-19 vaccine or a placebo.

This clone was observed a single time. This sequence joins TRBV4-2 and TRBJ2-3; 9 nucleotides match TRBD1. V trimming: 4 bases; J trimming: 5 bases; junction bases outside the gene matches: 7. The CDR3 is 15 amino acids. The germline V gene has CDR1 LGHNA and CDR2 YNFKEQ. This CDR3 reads CASSLRQGVEDTQYF. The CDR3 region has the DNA TGTGCCAGCAGCCTCAGACAGGGGGTGGAAGATACGCAGTATTTT.

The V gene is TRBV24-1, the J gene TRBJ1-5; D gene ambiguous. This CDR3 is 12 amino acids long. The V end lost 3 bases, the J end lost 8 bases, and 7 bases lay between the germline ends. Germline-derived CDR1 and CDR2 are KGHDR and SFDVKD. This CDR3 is CATSDPGKPQHF. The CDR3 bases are TGTGCCACCAGTGATCCCGGAAAGCCCCAGCATTTT.

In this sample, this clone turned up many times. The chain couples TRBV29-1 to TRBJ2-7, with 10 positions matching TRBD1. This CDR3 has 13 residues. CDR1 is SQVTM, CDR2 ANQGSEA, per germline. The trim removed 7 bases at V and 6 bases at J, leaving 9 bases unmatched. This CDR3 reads CSAQAGQGSEQYF. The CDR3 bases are TGCAGCGCCCAAGCGGGACAGGGGAGCGAGCAGTACTTC.

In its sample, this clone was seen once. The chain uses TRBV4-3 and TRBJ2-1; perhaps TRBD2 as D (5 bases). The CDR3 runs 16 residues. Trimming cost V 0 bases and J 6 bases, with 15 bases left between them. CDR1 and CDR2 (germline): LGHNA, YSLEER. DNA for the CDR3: TGCGCCAGCAGCCAAGATCGAACGGGGAGATCCAATGAGCAGTTCTTC. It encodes CASSQDRTGRSNEQFF.

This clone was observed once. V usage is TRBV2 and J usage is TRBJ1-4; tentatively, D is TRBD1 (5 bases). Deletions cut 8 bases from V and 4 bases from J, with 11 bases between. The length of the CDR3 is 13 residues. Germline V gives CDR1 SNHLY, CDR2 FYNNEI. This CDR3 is CASGANGNEKLFF. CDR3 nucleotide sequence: TGTGCCAGCGGGGCAAACGGTAATGAAAAACTGTTTTTT.

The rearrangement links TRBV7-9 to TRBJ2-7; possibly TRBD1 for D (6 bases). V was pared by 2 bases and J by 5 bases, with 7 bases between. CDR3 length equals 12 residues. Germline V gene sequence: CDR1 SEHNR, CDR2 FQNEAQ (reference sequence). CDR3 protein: CASSLRDNEQYF. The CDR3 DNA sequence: TGTGCCAGCAGCTTAAGGGACAACGAGCAGTACTTC. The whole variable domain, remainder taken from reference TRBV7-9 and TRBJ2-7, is DTGVSQNPRHKITKRGQNVTFRCDPISEHNRLYWYRQTLGQGPEFLTYFQNEAQLEKSRLLSDRFSAERPKGSFSTLEIQRTEQGDSAMYLCASSLRDNEQYFGPGTRLTVT.

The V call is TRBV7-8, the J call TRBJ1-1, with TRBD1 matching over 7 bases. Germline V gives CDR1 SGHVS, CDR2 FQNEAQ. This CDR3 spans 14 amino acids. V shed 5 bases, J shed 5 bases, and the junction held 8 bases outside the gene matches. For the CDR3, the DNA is TGTGCCAGCAGCGTACAGGGGATCGGGACTGAAGCTTTCTTT. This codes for CASSVQGIGTEAFF.

CDR3 sequence (DNA): TGTGCCAGCAGCCGAACAGGGGTGGATTCACCCCTCCACTTT. It encodes CASSRTGVDSPLHF. The chain links TRBV6-7 to TRBJ1-6; TRBD1 matches 7 bases. TRBV6-7 is reported as an ORF; its role is uncertain. There are 14 residues in the CDR3. V was pared by 6 bases and J by 8 bases, with 7 bases of the junction left unmatched.

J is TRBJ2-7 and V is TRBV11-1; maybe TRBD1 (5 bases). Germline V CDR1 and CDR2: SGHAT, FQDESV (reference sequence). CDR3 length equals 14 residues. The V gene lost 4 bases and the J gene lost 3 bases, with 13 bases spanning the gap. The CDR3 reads CASSSQATNYEQYF. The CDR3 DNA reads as TGTGCCAGCAGCTCACAGGCGACAAACTACGAGCAGTACTTC.

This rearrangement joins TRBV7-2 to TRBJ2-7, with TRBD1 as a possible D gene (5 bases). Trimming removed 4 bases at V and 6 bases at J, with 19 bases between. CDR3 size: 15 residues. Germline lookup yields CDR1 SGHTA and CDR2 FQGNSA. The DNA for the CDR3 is TGTGCCAGCAGCTACCCCAGGGCAGGGAACCGCGAGCAGTACTTC. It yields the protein CASSYPRAGNREQYF.

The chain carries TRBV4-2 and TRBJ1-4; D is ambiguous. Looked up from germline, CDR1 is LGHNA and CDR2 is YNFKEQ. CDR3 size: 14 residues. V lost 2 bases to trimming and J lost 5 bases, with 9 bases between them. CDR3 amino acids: CASSQISTNEKLFF. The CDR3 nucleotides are TGTGCCAGCAGCCAAATATCTACAAATGAAAAACTGTTTTTT.

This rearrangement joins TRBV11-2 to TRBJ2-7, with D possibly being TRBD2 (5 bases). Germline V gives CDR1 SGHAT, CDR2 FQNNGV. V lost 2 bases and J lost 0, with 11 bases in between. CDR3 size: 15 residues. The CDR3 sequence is CASSLNSGSSYEQYF. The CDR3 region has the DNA TGTGCCAGCAGCTTAAACAGCGGTAGCTCCTACGAGCAGTACTTC.

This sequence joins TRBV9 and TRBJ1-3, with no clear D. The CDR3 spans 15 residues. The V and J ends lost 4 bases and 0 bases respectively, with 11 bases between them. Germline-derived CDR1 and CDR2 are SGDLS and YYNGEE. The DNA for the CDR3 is TGTGCCAGCAGCCCCAGGCCAAACTCTGGAAACACCATATATTTT. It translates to CASSPRPNSGNTIYF.

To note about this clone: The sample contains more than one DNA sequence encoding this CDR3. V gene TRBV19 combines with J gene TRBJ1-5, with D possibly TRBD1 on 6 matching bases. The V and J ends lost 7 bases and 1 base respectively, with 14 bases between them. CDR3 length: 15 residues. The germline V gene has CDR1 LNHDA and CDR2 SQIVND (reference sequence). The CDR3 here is CASTSWGGSNQPQHF. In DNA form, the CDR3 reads TGTGCCAGTACCTCCTGGGGGGGCAGCAATCAGCCCCAGCATTTT.

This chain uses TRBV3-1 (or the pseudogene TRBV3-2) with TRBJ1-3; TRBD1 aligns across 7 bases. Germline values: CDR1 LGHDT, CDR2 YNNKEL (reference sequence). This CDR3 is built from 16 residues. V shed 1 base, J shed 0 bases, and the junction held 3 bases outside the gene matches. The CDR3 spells CASSQVEGASGNTIYF. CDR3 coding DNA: TGTGCCAGCAGCCAAGTTGAGGGGGCCTCTGGAAACACCATATATTTT.

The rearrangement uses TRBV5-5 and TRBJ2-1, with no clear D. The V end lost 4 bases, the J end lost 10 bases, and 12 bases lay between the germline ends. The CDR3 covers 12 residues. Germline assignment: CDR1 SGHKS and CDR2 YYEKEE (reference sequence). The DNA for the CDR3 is TGTGCCAGCAGCATCGCTTTCGGCGAGCAGTTCTTC. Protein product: CASSIAFGEQFF.

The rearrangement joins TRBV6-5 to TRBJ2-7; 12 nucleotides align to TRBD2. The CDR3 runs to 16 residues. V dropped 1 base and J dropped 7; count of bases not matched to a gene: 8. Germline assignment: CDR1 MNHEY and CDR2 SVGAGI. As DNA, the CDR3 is TGTGCCAGCAGTTACTGGGCTAGCGGGAGGGTTGGGGAGCAGTACTTC. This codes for CASSYWASGRVGEQYF.

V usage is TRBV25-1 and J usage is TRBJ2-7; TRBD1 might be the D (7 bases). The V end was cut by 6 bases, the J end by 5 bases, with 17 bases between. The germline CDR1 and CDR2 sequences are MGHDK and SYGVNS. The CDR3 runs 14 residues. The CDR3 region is CASSEGGGGDEQYF. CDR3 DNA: TGTGCCAGCAGCGAAGGAGGGGGCGGTGACGAGCAGTACTTC.

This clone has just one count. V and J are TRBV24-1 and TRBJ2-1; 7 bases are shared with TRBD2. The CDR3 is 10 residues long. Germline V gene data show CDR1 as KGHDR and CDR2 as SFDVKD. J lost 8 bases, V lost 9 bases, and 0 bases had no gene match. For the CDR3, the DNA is TGTGCCACCCGGGAGGATGAGCAGTTCTTC. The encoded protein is CATREDEQFF.

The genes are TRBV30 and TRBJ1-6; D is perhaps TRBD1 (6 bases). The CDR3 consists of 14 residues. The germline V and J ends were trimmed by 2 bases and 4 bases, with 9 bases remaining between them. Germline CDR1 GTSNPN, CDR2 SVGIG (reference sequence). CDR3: CAWSRTEYNSPLHF. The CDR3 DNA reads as TGTGCCTGGAGTCGGACAGAATATAATTCACCCCTCCACTTT.